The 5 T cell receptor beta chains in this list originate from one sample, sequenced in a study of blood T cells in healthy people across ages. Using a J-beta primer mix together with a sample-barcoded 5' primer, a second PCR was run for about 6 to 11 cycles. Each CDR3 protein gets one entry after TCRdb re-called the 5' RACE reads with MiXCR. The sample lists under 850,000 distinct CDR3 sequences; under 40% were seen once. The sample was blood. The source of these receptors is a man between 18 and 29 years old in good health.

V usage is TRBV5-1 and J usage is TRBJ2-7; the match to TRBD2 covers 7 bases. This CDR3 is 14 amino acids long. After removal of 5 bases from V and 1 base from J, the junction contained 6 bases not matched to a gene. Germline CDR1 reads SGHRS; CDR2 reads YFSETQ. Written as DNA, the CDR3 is TGCGCCAGCAGTTTATTCGGGGGGTCCTACGAGCAGTACTTC. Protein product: CASSLFGGSYEQYF.

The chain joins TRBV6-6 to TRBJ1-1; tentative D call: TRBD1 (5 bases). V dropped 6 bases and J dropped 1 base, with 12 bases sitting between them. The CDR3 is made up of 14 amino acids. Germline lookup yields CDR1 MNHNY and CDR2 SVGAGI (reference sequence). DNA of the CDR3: TGTGCCAGCAGCCAAACTCAGGGGAACACTGAAGCTTTCTTT. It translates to CASSQTQGNTEAFF.

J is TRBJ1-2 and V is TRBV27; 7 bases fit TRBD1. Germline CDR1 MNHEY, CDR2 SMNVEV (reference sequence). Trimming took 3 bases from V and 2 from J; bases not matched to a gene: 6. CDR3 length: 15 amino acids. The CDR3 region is CASSFRTGLNYGYTF. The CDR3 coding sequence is TGTGCCAGCAGTTTTCGGACAGGTCTCAACTATGGCTACACCTTC.

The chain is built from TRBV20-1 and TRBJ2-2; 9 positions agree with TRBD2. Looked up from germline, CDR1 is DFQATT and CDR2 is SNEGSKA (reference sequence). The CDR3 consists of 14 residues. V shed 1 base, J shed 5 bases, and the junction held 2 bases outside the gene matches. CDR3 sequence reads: CSARVAGVTGELFF. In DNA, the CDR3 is TGCAGTGCTAGAGTAGCGGGGGTTACCGGGGAGCTGTTTTTT.

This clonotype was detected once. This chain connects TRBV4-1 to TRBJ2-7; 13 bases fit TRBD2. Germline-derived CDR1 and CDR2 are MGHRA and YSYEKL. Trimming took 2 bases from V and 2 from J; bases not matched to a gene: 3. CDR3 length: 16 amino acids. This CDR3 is CASSQRTSGSTYEQYF. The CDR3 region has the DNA TGCGCCAGCAGCCAAAGGACTAGCGGGAGTACCTACGAGCAGTACTTC.